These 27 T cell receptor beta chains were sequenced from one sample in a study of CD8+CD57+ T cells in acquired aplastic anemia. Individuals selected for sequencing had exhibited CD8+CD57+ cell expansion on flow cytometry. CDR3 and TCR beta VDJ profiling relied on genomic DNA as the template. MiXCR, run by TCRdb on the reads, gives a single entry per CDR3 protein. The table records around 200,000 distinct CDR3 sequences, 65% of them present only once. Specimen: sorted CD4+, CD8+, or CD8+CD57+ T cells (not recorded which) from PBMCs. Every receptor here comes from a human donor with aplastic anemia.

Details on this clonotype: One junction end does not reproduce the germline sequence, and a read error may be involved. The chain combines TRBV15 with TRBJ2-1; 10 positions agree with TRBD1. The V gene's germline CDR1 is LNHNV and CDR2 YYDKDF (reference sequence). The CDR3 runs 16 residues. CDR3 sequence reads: CATSSSRSGQGLMQFF. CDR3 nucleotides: TGCGCCACCAGCAGCTCCAGGTCGGGACAGGGGTTGATGCAGTTCTTC.

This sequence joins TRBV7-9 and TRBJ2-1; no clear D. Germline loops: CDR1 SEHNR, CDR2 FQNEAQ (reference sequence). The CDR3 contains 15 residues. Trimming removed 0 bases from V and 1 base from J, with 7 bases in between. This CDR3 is CASSLASPSYNEQFF. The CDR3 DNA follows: TGTGCCAGCAGCTTAGCATCCCCGTCCTACAATGAGCAGTTCTTC.

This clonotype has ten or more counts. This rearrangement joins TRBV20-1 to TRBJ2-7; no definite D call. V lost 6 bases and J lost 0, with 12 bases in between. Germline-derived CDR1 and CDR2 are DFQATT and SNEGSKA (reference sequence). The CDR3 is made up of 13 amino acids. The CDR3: CSADDTSSYEQYF. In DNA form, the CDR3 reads TGCAGTGCCGATGACACGAGCTCCTACGAGCAGTACTTC.

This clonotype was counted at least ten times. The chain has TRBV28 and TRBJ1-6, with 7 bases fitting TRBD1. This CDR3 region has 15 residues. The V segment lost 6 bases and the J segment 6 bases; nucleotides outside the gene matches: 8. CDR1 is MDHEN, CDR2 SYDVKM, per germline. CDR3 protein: CASRYTGEGNSPLHF. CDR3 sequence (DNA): TGTGCCAGCAGGTACACAGGGGAGGGTAATTCACCCCTCCACTTT.

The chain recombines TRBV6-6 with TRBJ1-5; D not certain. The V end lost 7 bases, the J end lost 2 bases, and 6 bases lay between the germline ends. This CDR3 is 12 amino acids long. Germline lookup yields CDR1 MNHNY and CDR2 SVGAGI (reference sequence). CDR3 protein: CASTLGNQPQHF. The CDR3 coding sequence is TGTGCCAGCACGCTGGGCAATCAGCCCCAGCATTTT.

The CDR3 loop reads CASSTGVSTDTQYF. The CDR3 DNA is TGTGCCAGCTCAACGGGGGTCAGCACAGATACGCAGTATTTT. The V and J genes are TRBV7-8 and TRBJ2-3, with D possibly matching TRBD2 (6 bases). Per germline, CDR1 SGHVS and CDR2 FQNEAQ. Trimming shortened V by 8 bases and J by 0 bases, and 12 bases separated the two germline ends. CDR3 length: 14 amino acids.

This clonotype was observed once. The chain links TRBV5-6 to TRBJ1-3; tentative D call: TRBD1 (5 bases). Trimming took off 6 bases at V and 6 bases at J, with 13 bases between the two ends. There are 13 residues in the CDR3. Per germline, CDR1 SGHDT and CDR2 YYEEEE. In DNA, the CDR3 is TGTGCCAGCACCGCAAGCGGGGCAAACACCATATATTTT. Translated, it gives CASTASGANTIYF.

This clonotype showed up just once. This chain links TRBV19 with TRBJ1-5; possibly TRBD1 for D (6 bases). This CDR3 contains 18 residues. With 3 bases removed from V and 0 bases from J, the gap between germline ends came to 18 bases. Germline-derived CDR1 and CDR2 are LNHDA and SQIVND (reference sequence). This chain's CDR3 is CASSIRYSDRFSNQPQHF. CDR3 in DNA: TGTGCCAGTAGTATCCGGTACTCGGACAGATTTAGCAATCAGCCCCAGCATTTT.

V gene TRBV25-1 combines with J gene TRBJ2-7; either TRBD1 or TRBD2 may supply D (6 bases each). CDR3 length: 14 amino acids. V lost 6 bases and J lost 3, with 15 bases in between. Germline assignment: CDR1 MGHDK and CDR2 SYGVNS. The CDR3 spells CASRKTQGGYEQYF. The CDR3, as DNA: TGTGCCAGCAGAAAGACACAGGGAGGCTACGAGCAGTACTTC.

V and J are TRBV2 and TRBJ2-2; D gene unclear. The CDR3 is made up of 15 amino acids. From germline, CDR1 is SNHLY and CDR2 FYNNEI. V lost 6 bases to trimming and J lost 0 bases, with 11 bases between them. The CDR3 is CASRRNPTNTGELFF. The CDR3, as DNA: TGTGCCAGCAGAAGGAATCCTACGAACACCGGGGAGCTGTTTTTT.

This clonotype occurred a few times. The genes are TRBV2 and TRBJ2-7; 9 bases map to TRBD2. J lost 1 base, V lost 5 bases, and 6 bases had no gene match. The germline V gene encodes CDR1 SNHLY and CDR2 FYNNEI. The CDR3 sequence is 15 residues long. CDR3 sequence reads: CASSLSGSWSYEQYF. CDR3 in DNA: TGTGCCAGCAGTCTTAGCGGGAGTTGGTCCTACGAGCAGTACTTC. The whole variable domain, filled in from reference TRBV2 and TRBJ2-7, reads EPEVTQTPSHQVTQMGQEVILRCVPISNHLYFYWYRQILGQKVEFLVSFYNNEISEKSEIFDDQFSVERPDGSNFTLKIRSTKLEDSAMYFCASSLSGSWSYEQYFGPGTRLTVT.

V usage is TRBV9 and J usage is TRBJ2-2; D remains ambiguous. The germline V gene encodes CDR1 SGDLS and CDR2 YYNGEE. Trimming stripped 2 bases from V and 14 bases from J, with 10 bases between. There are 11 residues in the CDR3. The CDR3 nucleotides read TGTGCCAGCAGCGTGGTACCAGATCTGTTTTTT. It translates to CASSVVPDLFF.

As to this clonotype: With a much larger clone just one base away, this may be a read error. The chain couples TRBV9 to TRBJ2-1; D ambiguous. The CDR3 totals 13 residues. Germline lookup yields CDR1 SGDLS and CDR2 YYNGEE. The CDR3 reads CASSVDSSNEQLF. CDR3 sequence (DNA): TGTGCCAGCAGCGTAGATTCTTCCAATGAGCAGCTCTTC. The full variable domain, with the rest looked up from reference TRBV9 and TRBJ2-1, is DSGVTQTPKHLITATGQRVTLRCSPRSGDLSVYWYQQSLDQGLQFLIQYYNGEERAKGNILERFSAQQFPDLHSELNLSSLELGDSALYFCASSVDSSNEQLFGPGTRLTVL.

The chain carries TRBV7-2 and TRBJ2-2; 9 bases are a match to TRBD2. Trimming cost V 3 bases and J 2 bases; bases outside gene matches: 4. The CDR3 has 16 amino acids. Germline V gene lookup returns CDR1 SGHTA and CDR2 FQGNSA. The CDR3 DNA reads TGTGCCAGCAGCTTCCAGCGGGGGGTTAACACCGGGGAGCTGTTTTTT. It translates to CASSFQRGVNTGELFF.

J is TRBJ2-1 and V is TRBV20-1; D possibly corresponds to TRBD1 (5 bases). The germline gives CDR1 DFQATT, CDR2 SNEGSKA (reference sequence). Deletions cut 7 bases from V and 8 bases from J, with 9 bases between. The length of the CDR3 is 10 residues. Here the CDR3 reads CSGGQDEQFF. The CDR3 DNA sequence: TGCAGTGGGGGCCAGGATGAGCAGTTCTTC.

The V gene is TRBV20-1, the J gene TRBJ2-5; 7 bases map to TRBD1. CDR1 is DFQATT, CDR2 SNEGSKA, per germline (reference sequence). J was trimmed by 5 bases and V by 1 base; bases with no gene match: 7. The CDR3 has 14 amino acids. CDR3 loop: CSARGQGVGETQYF. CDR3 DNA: TGCAGTGCTAGAGGGCAGGGGGTAGGCGAGACCCAGTACTTC.

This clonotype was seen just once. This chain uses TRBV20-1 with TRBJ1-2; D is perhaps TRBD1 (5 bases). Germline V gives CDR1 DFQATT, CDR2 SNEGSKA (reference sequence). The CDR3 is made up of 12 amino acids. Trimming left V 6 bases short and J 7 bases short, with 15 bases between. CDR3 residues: CSAGTLLCGYTF. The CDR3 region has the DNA TGCAGTGCGGGGACGTTGCTCTGTGGCTACACCTTC.

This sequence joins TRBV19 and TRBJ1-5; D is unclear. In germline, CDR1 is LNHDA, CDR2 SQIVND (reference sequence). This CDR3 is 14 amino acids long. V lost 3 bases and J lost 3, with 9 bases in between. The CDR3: CASSIRLLNQPQHF. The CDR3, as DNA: TGTGCCAGTAGTATTAGACTGCTCAATCAGCCCCAGCATTTT.

The CDR3, as DNA: TGTGCCAGCAGTGGTGGACTAGCGGGAATCTACGAGCAGTACTTC. Amino acids: CASSGGLAGIYEQYF. The chain has TRBV2 and TRBJ2-7, with 12 bases matching TRBD2. The CDR3 length is 15 residues. Germline CDR1 and CDR2: SNHLY and FYNNEI. The V and J ends lost 4 bases and 3 bases, in that order; junction bases with no gene match: 4.

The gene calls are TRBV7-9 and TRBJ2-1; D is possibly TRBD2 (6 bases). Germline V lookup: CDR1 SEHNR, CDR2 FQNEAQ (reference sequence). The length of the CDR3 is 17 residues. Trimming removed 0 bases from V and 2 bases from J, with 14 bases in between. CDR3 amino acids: CASSLAEASVAYNEQFF. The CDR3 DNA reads TGTGCCAGCAGCTTAGCGGAGGCTAGCGTAGCCTACAATGAGCAGTTCTTC.

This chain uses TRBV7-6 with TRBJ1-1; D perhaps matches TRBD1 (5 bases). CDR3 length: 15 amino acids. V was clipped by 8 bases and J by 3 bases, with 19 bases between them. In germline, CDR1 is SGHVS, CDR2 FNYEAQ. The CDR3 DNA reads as TGTGCCAGCTTAGTCCGGGGCTGGGAGGACACTGAAGCTTTCTTT. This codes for CASLVRGWEDTEAFF.

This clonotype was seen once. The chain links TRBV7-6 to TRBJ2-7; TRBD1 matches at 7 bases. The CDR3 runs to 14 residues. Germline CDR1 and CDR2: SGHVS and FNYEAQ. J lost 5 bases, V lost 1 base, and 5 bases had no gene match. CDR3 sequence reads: CASSLEETGNEQYF. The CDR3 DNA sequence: TGTGCCAGCAGCTTAGAGGAGACAGGGAACGAGCAGTACTTC. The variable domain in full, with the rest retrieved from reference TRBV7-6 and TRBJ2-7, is GAGVSQSPRYKVTKRGQDVALRCDPISGHVSLYWYRQALGQGPEFLTYFNYEAQQDKSGLPNDRFSAERPEGSISTLTIQRTEQRDSAMYRCASSLEETGNEQYFGPGTRLTVT.

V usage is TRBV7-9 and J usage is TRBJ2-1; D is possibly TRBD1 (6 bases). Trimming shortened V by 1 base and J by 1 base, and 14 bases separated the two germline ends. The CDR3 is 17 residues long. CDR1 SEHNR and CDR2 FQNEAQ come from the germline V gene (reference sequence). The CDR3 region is CASSLVGQLASYNEQFF. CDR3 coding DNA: TGTGCCAGCAGCTTAGTAGGACAGTTGGCGTCCTACAATGAGCAGTTCTTC.

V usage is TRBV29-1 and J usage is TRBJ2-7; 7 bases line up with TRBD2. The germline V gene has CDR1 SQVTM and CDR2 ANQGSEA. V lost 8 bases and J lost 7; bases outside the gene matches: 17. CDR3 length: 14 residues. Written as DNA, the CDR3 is TGCAGCACGGGAGCGGGGACCAACTCTCGGGAGCAGTACTTC. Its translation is CSTGAGTNSREQYF.

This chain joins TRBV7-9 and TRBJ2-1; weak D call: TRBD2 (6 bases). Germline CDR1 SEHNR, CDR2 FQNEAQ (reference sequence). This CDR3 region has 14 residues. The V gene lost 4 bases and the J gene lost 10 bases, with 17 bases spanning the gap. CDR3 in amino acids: CASSSPPLRDEQFF. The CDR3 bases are TGTGCCAGCAGCTCCCCCCCTTTGCGGGACGAGCAGTTCTTC.

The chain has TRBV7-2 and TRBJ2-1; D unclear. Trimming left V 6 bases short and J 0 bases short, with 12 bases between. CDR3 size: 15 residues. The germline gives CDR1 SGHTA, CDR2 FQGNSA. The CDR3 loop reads CASSPVTSSYNEQFF. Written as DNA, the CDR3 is TGTGCCAGCAGTCCAGTCACAAGCTCCTACAATGAGCAGTTCTTC.

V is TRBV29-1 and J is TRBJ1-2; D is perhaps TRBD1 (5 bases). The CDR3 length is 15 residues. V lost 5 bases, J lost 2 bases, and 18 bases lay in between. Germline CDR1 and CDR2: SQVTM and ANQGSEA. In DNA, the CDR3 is TGCAGCGTTAAAAGGTGTATAGGGGTAAACTATGGCTACACCTTC. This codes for CSVKRCIGVNYGYTF.